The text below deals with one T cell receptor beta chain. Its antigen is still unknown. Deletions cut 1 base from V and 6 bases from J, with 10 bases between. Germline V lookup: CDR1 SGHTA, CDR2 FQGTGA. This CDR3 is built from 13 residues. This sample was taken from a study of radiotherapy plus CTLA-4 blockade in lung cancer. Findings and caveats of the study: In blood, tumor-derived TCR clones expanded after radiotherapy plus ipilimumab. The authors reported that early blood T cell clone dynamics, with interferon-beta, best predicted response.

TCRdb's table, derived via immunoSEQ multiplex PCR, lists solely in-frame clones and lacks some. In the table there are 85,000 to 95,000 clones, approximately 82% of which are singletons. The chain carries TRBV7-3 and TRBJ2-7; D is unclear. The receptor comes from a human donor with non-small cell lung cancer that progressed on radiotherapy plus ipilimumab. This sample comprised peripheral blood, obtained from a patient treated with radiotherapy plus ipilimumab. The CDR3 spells CASSLNTGGEQYF. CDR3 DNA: TGTGCCAGCAGCTTAAACACGGGTGGCGAGCAGTACTTC.